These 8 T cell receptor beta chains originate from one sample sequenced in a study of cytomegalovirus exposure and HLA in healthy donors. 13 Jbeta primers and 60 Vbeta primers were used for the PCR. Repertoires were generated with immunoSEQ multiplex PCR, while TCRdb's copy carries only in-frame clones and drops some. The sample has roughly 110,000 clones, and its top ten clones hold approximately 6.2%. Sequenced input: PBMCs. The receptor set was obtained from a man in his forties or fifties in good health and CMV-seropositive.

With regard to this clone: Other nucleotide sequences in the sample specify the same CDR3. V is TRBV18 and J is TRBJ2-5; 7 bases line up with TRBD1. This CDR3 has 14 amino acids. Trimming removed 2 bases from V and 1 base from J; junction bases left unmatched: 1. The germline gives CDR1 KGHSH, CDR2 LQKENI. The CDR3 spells CASSPNRGQETQYF. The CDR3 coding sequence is TGTGCCAGCTCACCAAACAGGGGCCAAGAGACCCAGTACTTC.

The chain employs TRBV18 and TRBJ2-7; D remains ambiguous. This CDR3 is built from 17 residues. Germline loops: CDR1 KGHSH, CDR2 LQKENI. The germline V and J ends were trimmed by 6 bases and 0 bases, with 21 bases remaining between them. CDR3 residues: CASSPTIGAVSSYEQYF. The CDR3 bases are TGTGCCAGCTCCCCCACGATAGGCGCGGTGAGCTCCTACGAGCAGTACTTC.

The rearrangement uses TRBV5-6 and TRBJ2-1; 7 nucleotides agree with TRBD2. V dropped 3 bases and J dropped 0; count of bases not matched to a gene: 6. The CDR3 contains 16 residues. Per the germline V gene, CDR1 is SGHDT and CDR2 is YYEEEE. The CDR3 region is CASSSRLADSYNEQFF. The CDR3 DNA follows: TGTGCCAGCAGCTCCCGGCTAGCGGACTCCTACAATGAGCAGTTCTTC.

CDR3 protein: CSVERLAGYNEQFF. The CDR3 DNA follows: TGCAGCGTTGAAAGGCTAGCGGGCTATAATGAGCAGTTCTTC. The V call is TRBV29-1, the J call TRBJ2-1; 8 bases line up with TRBD2. With V trimmed by 2 bases and J by 7 bases, 7 bases remained unmatched. The germline CDR1 and CDR2 sequences are SQVTM and ANQGSEA. The CDR3 totals 14 residues.

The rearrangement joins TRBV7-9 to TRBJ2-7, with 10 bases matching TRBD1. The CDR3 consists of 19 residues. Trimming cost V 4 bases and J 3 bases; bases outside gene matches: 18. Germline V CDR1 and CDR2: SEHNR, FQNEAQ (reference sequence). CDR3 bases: TGTGCCAGCAGCTCGTCCTCGGGACAGGGGTTAGTGGGAGGCTACGAGCAGTACTTC. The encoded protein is CASSSSSGQGLVGGYEQYF.

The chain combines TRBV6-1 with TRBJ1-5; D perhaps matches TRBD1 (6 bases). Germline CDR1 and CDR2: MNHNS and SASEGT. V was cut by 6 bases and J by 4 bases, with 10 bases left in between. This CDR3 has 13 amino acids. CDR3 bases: TGTGCCAGCAGCCAGGACAGAAATCAGCCCCAGCATTTT. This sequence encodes CASSQDRNQPQHF.

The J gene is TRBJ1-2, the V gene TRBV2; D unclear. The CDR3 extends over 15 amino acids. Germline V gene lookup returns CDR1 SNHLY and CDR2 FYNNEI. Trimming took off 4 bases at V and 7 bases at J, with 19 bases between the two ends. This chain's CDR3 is CASSGGDGSRSGYTF. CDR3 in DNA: TGTGCCAGCAGTGGAGGAGATGGGTCCCGATCTGGCTACACCTTC.

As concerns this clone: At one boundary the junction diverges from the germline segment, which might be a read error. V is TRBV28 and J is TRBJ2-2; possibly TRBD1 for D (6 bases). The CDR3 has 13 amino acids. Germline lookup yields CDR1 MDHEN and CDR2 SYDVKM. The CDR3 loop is CASRDRNSGELFF. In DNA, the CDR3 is TGTGCCAGCAGAGACAGGAACTCCGGGGAGCTGTTTTTT.